This T cell receptor beta chain was recorded in a study of T cells and Merkel cell carcinoma outcomes. Findings and caveats of the study: Repertoire plus T-cell density reportedly predicted Merkel cell carcinoma outcomes.

Turning to this clone: No antigen is known for it.

Profiling relied on immunoSEQ multiplex PCR, and the TCRdb table lists in-frame clones only, not all of them. The data show roughly 1,900 clones, just over 90% seen once. The clonotype comes from a human donor with Merkel cell carcinoma. Sequences were obtained from tumor tissue from Merkel cell carcinoma.

This CDR3 is CASSKSIFRPMNTEAFF. DNA of the CDR3: TGTGCCAGCAGCAAATCGATCTTTCGACCCATGAACACTGAAGCTTTCTTT. The J gene is TRBJ1-1, the V gene TRBV21-1. TRBV21-1 is annotated as a pseudogene. The CDR3 consists of 17 residues.